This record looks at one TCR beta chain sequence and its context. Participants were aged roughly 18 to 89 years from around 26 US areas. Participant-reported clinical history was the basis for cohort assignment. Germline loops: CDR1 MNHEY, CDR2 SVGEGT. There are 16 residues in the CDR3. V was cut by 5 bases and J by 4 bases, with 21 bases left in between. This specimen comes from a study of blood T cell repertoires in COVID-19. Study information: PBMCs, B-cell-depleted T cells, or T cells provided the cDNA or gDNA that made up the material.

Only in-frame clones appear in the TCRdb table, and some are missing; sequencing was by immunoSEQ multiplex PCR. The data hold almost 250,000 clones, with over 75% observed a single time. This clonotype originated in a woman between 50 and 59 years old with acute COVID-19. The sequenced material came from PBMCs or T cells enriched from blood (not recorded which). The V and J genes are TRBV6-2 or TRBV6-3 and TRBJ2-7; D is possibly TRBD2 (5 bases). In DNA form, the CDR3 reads TGTGCCAGCAGTCGGGGTTCCACCTCAACTCCGTACGAGCAGTACTTC. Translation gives CASSRGSTSTPYEQYF.